Listed below are T cell receptor beta chains from one sample, sequenced in a study of blood T cell repertoires in COVID-19. Assay used: immunoSEQ multiplex PCR; TCRdb lists only in-frame clones, some missing. This table holds 150,000 to 200,000 clones, more than 70% found once. Sample: PBMCs or T cells enriched from blood (not recorded which). These receptors were obtained from a man in his forties or fifties who had recovered from COVID-19. Both conserved end residues are part of each CDR3. The order of the fields is CDR3 protein, J gene, CDR3 length, V gene.

CDR3 protein: CASRPGGTYEQYF
J gene: TRBJ2-7
CDR3 length: 13
V gene: TRBV28

CDR3 protein: CASSFTSYEQYF
J gene: TRBJ2-7
CDR3 length: 12
V gene: TRBV5-4

CDR3 protein: CAWSQTGTDYSATNEKLFF
J gene: TRBJ1-4
CDR3 length: 19
V gene: TRBV30

CDR3 protein: CASRRTGEHPYF
J gene: TRBJ2-7
CDR3 length: 12
V gene: TRBV6-5

CDR3 protein: CASSSMPGPQGEKLFF
J gene: TRBJ1-4
CDR3 length: 16
V gene: TRBV9

CDR3 protein: CSASGLTSGIYEQYF
J gene: TRBJ2-7
CDR3 length: 15
V gene: TRBV20-1

CDR3 protein: CASSRQINTEAFF
J gene: TRBJ1-1
CDR3 length: 13
V gene: TRBV5-8

CDR3 protein: CASSAGGPTEAFF
J gene: TRBJ1-1
CDR3 length: 13
V gene: TRBV10-1

CDR3 protein: CASSLAGQGGTGELFF
J gene: TRBJ2-2
CDR3 length: 16
V gene: TRBV11-3

CDR3 protein: CASSIRQGGYTF
J gene: TRBJ1-2
CDR3 length: 12
V gene: TRBV19

CDR3 protein: CASSPSLGENTEAFF
J gene: TRBJ1-1
CDR3 length: 15
V gene: TRBV28

CDR3 protein: CSASRQRNTGELFF
J gene: TRBJ2-2
CDR3 length: 14
V gene: TRBV20-1

CDR3 protein: CASSQEGLAGGPGVF
J gene: TRBJ2-3
CDR3 length: 15
V gene: TRBV4-2

CDR3 protein: CASSRETYNEQFF
J gene: TRBJ2-1
CDR3 length: 13
V gene: TRBV6-5

CDR3 protein: CASSYPIGENTIYF
J gene: TRBJ1-3
CDR3 length: 14
V gene: TRBV5-6

CDR3 protein: CASSASTGVGNTIYF
J gene: TRBJ1-3
CDR3 length: 15
V gene: TRBV7-2

CDR3 protein: CASSGLRNYGYTF
J gene: TRBJ1-2
CDR3 length: 13
V gene: TRBV28

CDR3 protein: CASSSSDRAGDEKLFF
J gene: TRBJ1-4
CDR3 length: 16
V gene: TRBV27

CDR3 protein: CASSLRGQLQETQYF
J gene: TRBJ2-5
CDR3 length: 15
V gene: TRBV7-9

CDR3 protein: CASSAWDRGLLGANVLTF
J gene: TRBJ2-6
CDR3 length: 18
V gene: TRBV9

CDR3 protein: CAISPDRDTQYF
J gene: TRBJ2-3
CDR3 length: 12
V gene: TRBV10-3

CDR3 protein: CASSPGQGFPGELFF
J gene: TRBJ2-2
CDR3 length: 15
V gene: TRBV3-1/TRBV3-2

CDR3 protein: CASSARGIGETQYF
J gene: TRBJ2-5
CDR3 length: 14
V gene: TRBV27

CDR3 protein: CASEPTSSYEQYF
J gene: TRBJ2-7
CDR3 length: 13
V gene: TRBV7-9

CDR3 protein: CASSVRIQGTGELFF
J gene: TRBJ2-2
CDR3 length: 15
V gene: TRBV5-1

CDR3 protein: CATSSGRNEQYF
J gene: TRBJ2-7
CDR3 length: 12
V gene: TRBV10-1

CDR3 protein: CASRRPVDNEQYF
J gene: TRBJ2-7
CDR3 length: 13
V gene: TRBV7-2

CDR3 protein: CASSLVAGDTEAFF
J gene: TRBJ1-1
CDR3 length: 14
V gene: TRBV7-9

CDR3 protein: CASSEVRDQPQHF
J gene: TRBJ1-5
CDR3 length: 13
V gene: TRBV2

CDR3 protein: CASSPNWTQYF
J gene: TRBJ2-5
CDR3 length: 11
V gene: TRBV11-2

CDR3 protein: CSANPVHGYTF
J gene: TRBJ1-2
CDR3 length: 11
V gene: TRBV20-1

CDR3 protein: CASSRPGGGLGNTIYF
J gene: TRBJ1-3
CDR3 length: 16
V gene: TRBV7-9

CDR3 protein: CASSSGPGTADNEKLFF
J gene: TRBJ1-4
CDR3 length: 17
V gene: TRBV27

CDR3 protein: CASQRTGGEKLFF
J gene: TRBJ1-4
CDR3 length: 13
V gene: TRBV6-5

CDR3 protein: CASSYAWSSEKLFF
J gene: TRBJ1-4
CDR3 length: 14
V gene: TRBV5-8

CDR3 protein: CASGLPRAGQGGTGELFF
J gene: TRBJ2-2
CDR3 length: 18
V gene: TRBV12-5

CDR3 protein: CASSPDGVSNQPQHF
J gene: TRBJ1-5
CDR3 length: 15
V gene: TRBV5-1

CDR3 protein: CASIPGGTASLEGYTF
J gene: TRBJ1-2
CDR3 length: 16
V gene: TRBV28

CDR3 protein: CASIESGGGNTQYF
J gene: TRBJ2-3
CDR3 length: 14
V gene: TRBV2

CDR3 protein: CASSHRTGTRRTEAFF
J gene: TRBJ1-1
CDR3 length: 16
V gene: TRBV19

CDR3 protein: CASSAFLGQGGGTGELFF
J gene: TRBJ2-2
CDR3 length: 18
V gene: TRBV7-6

CDR3 protein: CASTQTGGQETQYF
J gene: TRBJ2-5
CDR3 length: 14
V gene: TRBV11-2